This TCR beta chain derives from a study of T-cell reconstitution after alpha-beta-depleted transplantation in children. Study results and caveats: It was newly produced T cells that mostly accounted for T-cell counts and diversity one year after transplant. It was reported that alpha-beta T cells came from several hundred expanded graft clones (about two months after transplant). Certain patients had high TCRbeta diversity at day 60, and it came from recipient T cells and thymic progenitors that survived.

TCRbeta library construction was performed incorporating unique molecular identifiers. From the PCR reads, TCRdb called clonotypes with MiXCR, one entry per CDR3 protein. The repertoire includes 440,000 or so distinct CDR3 sequences, roughly 43% of them detected once, and 25% to 30% sits in the top ten. Turning to this clonotype: Its antigen is unknown.

CDR1 DFQATT and CDR2 SNEGSKA come from the germline V gene (reference sequence). The CDR3 totals 15 residues. Trimming took 8 bases from V and 5 from J, leaving 24 bases between them. This rearrangement joins TRBV20-1 to TRBJ1-1, with a weak D call TRBD1 (6 bases). The sample consisted of PBMCs, taken before TCRalphabeta/CD19-depleted stem cell transplant. This sequence was found in a girl aged 2 to 10 with aplastic anemia, due to receive a stem cell transplant. The CDR3 reads CSTLGYGRGLTEAFF. For the CDR3, the DNA is TGCAGTACTCTCGGATACGGCAGGGGTTTGACTGAAGCTTTCTTT.